The rows below give T cell receptor beta chains drawn from one sample of a study of cytomegalovirus exposure and HLA in healthy donors. Method: immunoSEQ multiplex PCR; TCRdb's copy keeps in-frame clones and lacks some. The profile shows 90,000 to 120,000 clones, about 80% of them singletons. The sample was PBMCs. These receptors were obtained from a female donor in good health and CMV-seropositive. CDR3s include the opening cysteine and the closing phenylalanine or tryptophan. D genes are given only for firm matches. For some rows the clone size is stated as once, few or many, or as a class when expanded; others skip it.

V gene	J gene	D gene	clone size	CDR3 protein	CDR3 DNA
TRBV28	TRBJ1-5	-	-	CASSSLSGAREPQHF	TGTGCCAGCAGTTCCCTATCAGGGGCGAGGGAGCCCCAGCATTTT
TRBV2	TRBJ1-2	-	-	CASRKQDNYGYTF	TGTGCCAGCAGGAAACAGGATAACTATGGCTACACCTTC
TRBV10-1	TRBJ1-6	-	-	CASSDSTNSYNSPLHF	TGCGCCAGCAGTGATAGCACCAACTCATATAATTCACCCCTCCACTTT
TRBV5-4	TRBJ2-2	-	-	CASRGSNTGELFF	TGTGCCAGCCGGGGGAGCAACACCGGGGAGCTGTTTTTT
TRBV9	TRBJ1-5	TRBD1	-	CASSVKSGDRINQPQHF	TGTGCCAGCAGCGTCAAATCTGGGGACAGGATTAATCAGCCCCAGCATTTT
TRBV5-1	TRBJ2-3	-	-	CASSLDSGEGQYF	TGCGCCAGCAGCTTGGACTCGGGGGAAGGGCAGTATTTT
TRBV7-2	TRBJ1-2	TRBD1	-	CASSPDRGRGYTF	TGTGCCAGCAGCCCGGACAGGGGTCGGGGCTACACCTTC
TRBV5-5	TRBJ2-2	TRBD2	once	CASSLILAGGSGELFF	TGTGCCAGCAGCTTGATTCTAGCGGGAGGTTCCGGGGAGCTGTTTTTT
TRBV15	TRBJ1-3	-	-	CATSKGGTGNTIYF	TGTGCCACCAGCAAGGGGGGGACTGGAAACACCATATATTTT
TRBV6-5	TRBJ2-7	-	-	CASSYGNIASYEQYF	TGTGCCAGCAGTTACGGGAATATAGCGAGCTACGAGCAGTACTTC
TRBV5-1	TRBJ1-4	-	-	CASSPRTGATNEKLFF	TGCGCCAGCAGCCCCAGAACAGGAGCAACTAATGAAAAACTGTTTTTT
TRBV30	TRBJ2-5	TRBD1	-	CAWSATGGLQETQYF	TGTGCCTGGAGTGCGACAGGGGGCCTCCAAGAGACCCAGTACTTC
TRBV19	TRBJ1-2	-	few	CASSRGKGMNYGYTF	TGTGCCAGTAGTCGCGGGAAGGGGATGAACTATGGCTACACCTTC
TRBV5-3	TRBJ2-7	-	-	CARAPGGNSYEQYF	TGTGCCAGAGCCCCCGGCGGGAACTCCTACGAGCAGTACTTC
TRBV29-1	TRBJ2-1	TRBD2	-	CSVYYWRGIFRDDEQFF	TGCAGCGTGTACTATTGGCGGGGGATCTTCAGGGACGATGAGCAGTTCTTC
TRBV5-1	TRBJ2-7	-	-	CASSSGDPYEQYF	TGCGCCAGCAGCTCGGGGGACCCCTACGAGCAGTACTTC